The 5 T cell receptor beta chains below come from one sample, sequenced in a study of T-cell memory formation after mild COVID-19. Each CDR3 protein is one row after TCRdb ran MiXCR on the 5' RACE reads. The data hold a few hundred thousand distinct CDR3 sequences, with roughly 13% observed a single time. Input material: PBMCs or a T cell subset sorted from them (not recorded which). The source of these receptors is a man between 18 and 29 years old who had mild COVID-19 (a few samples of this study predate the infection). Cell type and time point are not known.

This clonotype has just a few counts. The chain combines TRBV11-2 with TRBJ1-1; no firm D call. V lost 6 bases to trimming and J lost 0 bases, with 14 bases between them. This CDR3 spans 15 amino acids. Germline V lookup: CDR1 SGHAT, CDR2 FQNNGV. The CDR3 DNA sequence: TGTGCCAGCAGTTTACGGCAGGTCATGAACACTGAAGCTTTCTTT. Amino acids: CASSLRQVMNTEAFF.

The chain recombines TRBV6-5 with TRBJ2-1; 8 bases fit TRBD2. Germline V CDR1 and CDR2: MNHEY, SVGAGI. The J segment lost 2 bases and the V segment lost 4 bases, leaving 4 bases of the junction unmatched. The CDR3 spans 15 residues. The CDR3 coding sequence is TGTGCCAGCAGTTTAGCGGGGCCGACCTACAATGAGCAGTTCTTC. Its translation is CASSLAGPTYNEQFF.

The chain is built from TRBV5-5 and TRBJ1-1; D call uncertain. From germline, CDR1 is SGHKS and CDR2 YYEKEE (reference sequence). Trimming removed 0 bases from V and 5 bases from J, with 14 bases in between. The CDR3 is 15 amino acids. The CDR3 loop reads CASSLGSRVGTEAFF. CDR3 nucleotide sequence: TGTGCCAGCAGCTTGGGGAGTAGGGTTGGGACTGAAGCTTTCTTT. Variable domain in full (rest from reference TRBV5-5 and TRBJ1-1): DAGVTQSPTHLIKTRGQQVTLRCSPISGHKSVSWYQQVLGQGPQFIFQYYEKEERGRGNFPDRFSARQFPNYSSELNVNALLLGDSALYLCASSLGSRVGTEAFFGQGTRLTVV.

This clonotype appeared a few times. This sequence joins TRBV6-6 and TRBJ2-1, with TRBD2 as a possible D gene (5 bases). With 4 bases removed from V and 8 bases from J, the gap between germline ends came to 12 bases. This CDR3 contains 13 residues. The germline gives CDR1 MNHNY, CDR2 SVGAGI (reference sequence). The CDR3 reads CASSLGSYDEQFF. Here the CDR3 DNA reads TGTGCCAGCAGTTTAGGGAGCTATGATGAGCAGTTCTTC.

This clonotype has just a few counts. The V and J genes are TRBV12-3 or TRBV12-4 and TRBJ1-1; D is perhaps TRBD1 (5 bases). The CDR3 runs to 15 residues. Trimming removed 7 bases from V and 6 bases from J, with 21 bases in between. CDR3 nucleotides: TGTGCCAGCAATGGGGCAGGGTCCATCGGGTCTGAAGCTTTCTTT. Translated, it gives CASNGAGSIGSEAFF.